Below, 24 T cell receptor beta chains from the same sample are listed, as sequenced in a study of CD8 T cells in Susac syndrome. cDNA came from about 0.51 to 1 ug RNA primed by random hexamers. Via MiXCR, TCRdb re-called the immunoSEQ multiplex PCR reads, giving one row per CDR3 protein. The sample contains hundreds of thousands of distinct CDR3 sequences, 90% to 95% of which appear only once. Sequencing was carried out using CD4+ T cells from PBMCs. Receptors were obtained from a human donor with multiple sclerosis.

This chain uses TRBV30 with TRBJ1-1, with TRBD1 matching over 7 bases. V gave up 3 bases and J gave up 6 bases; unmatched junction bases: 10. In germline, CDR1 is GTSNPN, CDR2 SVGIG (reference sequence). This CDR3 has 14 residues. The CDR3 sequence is CAWRRTGEAAEAFF. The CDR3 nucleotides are TGTGCCTGGAGAAGAACAGGGGAGGCGGCTGAAGCTTTCTTT.

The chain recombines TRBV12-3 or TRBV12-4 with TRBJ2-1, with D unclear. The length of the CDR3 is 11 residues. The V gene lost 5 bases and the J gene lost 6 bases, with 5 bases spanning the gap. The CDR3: CASSRVNEQFF. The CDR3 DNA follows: TGTGCCAGCAGTCGTGTCAATGAGCAGTTCTTC.

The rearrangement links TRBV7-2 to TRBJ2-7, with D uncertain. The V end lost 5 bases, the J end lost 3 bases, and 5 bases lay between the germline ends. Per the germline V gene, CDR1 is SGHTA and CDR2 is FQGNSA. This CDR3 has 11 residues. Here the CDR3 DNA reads TGTGCCAGCAGCAATCTCTACGAGCAGTACTTC. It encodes CASSNLYEQYF.

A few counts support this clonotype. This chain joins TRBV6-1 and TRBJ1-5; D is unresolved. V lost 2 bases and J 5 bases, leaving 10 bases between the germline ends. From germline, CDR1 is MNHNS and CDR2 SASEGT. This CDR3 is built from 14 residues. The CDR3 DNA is TGTGCCAGCAGTGAAATCCCTGTTTATCAGCCCCAGCATTTT. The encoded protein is CASSEIPVYQPQHF.

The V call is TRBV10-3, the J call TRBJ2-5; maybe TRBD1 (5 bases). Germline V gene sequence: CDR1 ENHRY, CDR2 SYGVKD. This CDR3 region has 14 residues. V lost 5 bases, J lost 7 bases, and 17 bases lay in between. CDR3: CAISTSDSGGTQYF. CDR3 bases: TGTGCCATCAGTACTTCAGACAGTGGCGGGACCCAGTACTTC.

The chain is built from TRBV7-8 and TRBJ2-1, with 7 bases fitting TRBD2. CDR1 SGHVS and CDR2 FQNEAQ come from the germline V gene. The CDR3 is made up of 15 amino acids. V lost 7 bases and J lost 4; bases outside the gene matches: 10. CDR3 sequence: CASTPRAGPYNEQFF. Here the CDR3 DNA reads TGTGCCAGCACCCCTCGAGCGGGACCTTACAATGAGCAGTTCTTC.

CDR3 nucleotide sequence: TGTGCCAGCAGTTTCCAAACGACAGGACTTAGCAATCAGCCCCAGCATTTT. Translated: CASSFQTTGLSNQPQHF. The chain has TRBV28 and TRBJ1-5; possibly TRBD1 for D (6 bases). Per the germline V gene, CDR1 is MDHEN and CDR2 is SYDVKM. CDR3 length: 17 amino acids. Trimming cost V 3 bases and J 0 bases, with 15 bases left between them. The variable domain in full, with the rest retrieved from reference TRBV28 and TRBJ1-5, is DVKVTQSSRYLVKRTGEKVFLECVQDMDHENMFWYRQDPGLGLRLIYFSYDVKMKEKGDIPEGYSVSREKKERFSLILESASTNQTSMYLCASSFQTTGLSNQPQHFGDGTRLSIL.

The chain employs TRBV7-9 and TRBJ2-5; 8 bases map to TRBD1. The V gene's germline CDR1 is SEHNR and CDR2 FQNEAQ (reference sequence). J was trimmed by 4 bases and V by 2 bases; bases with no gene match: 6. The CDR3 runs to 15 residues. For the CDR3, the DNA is TGTGCCAGCAGCTTACCGGACAGGGTCTTAGAGACCCAGTACTTC. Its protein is CASSLPDRVLETQYF.

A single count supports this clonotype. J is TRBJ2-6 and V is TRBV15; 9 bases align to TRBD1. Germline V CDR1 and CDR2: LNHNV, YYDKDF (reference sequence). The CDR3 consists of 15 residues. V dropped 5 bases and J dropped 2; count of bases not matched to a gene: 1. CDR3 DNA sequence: TGTGCCACCAGCTACAGGGGGCCTGGGGCCAACGTCCTGACTTTC. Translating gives CATSYRGPGANVLTF. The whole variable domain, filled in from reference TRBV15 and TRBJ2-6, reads DAMVIQNPRYQVTQFGKPVTLSCSQTLNHNVMYWYQQKSSQAPKLLFHYYDKDFNNEADTPDNFQSRRPNTSFCFLDIRSPGLGDTAMYLCATSYRGPGANVLTFGAGSRLTVL.

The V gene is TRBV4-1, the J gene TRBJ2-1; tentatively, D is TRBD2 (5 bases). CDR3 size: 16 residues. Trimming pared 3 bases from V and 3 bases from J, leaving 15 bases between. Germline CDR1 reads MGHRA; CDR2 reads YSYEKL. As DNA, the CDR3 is TGCGCCAGCAGCCAGACTACCGGGTCGCTCTACAATGAGCAGTTCTTC. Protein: CASSQTTGSLYNEQFF.

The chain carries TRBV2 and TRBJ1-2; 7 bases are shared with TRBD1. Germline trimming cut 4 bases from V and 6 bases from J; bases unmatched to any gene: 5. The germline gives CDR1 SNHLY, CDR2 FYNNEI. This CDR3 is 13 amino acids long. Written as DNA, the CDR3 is TGTGCCAGCAGTGGACAGGGATTCAATGGCTACACCTTC. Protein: CASSGQGFNGYTF.

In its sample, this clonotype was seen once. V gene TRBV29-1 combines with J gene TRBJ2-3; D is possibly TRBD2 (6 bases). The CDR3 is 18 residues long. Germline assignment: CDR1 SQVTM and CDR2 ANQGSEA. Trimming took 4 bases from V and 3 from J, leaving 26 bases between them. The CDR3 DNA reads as TGCAGCGTTGGGGATAGCGGAGGCTCCCGGGGTGGAACAGATACGCAGTATTTT. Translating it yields CSVGDSGGSRGGTDTQYF.

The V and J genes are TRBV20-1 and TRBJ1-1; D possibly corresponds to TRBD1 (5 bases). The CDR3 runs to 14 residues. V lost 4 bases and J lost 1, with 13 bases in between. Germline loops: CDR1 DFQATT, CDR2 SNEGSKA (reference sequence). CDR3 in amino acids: CSANILGRNTEAFF. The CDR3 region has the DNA TGCAGTGCTAACATCCTGGGGCGGAACACTGAAGCTTTCTTT.

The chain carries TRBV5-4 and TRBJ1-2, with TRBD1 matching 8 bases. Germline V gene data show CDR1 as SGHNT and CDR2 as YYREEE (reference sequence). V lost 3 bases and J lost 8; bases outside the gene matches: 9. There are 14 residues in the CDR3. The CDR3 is CASSSGQGRFGYTF. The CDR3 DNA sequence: TGTGCCAGCAGCTCTGGACAGGGCCGGTTCGGCTACACCTTC.

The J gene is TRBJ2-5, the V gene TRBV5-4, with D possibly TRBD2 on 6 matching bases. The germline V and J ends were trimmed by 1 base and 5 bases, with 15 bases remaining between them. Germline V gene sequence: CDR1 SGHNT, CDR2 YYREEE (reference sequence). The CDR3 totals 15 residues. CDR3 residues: CASSLFQQSGETQYF. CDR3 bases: TGTGCCAGCAGCTTGTTCCAGCAAAGCGGGGAGACCCAGTACTTC.

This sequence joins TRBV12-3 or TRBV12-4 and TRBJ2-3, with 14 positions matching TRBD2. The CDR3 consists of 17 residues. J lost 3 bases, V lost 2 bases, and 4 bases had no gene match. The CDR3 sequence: CASSLWTSGGLTDTQYF. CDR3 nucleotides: TGTGCCAGCAGTTTATGGACTAGCGGGGGGCTTACAGATACGCAGTATTTT.

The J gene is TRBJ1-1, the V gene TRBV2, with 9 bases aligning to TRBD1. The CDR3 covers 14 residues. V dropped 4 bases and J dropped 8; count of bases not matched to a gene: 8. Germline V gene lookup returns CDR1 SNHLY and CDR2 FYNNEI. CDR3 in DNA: TGTGCCAGCAGTGCGGACAGGGGAATCTCAGAAGCTTTCTTT. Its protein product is CASSADRGISEAFF.

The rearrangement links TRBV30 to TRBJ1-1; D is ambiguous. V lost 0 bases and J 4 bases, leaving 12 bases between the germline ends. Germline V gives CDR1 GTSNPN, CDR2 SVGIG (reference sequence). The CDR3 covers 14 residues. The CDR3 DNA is TGTGCCTGGAGTGTAAGTCCGCTGGGCACTGAAGCTTTCTTT. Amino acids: CAWSVSPLGTEAFF.

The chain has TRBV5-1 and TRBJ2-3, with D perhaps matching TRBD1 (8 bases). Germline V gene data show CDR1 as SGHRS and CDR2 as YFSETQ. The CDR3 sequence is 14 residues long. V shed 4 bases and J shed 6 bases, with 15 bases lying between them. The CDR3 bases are TGCGCCAGCAGCAAAGGACAGGGAGGGGATACGCAGTATTTT. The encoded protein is CASSKGQGGDTQYF.

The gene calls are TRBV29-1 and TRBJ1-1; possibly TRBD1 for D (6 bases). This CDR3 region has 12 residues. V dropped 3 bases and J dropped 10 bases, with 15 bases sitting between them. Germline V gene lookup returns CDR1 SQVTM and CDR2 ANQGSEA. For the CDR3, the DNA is TGCAGCGTTGATGTGCAGGGGCAGGGAGCTTTCTTT. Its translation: CSVDVQGQGAFF.

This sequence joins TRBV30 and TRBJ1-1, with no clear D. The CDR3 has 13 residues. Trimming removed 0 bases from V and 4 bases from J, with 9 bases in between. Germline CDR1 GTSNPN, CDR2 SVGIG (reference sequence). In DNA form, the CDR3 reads TGTGCCTGGAGTGTACTCCCCGGCACTGAAGCTTTCTTT. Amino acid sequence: CAWSVLPGTEAFF.

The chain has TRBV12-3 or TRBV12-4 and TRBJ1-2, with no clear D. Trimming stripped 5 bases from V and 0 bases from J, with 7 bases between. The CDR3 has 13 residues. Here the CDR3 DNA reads TGTGCCAGCAGTCACCAGGCTAACTATGGCTACACCTTC. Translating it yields CASSHQANYGYTF.

DNA of the CDR3: TGTGCCAGCAGCCAAGAAAGGGATGCAACGAACACCGGGGAGCTGTTTTTT. Residues: CASSQERDATNTGELFF. The chain joins TRBV4-2 to TRBJ2-2; D gene ambiguous. Germline CDR1 is LGHNA and CDR2 is YNFKEQ. V dropped 0 bases and J dropped 0 bases, with 11 bases sitting between them. This CDR3 is 17 amino acids long.

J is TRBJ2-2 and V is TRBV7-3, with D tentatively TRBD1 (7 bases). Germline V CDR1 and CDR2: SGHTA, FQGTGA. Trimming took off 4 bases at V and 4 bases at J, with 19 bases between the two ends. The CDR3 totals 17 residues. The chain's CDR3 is CASSYDRQGGGTGELFF. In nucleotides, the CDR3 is TGTGCCAGCAGCTACGACCGACAGGGAGGTGGCACCGGGGAGCTGTTTTTT.